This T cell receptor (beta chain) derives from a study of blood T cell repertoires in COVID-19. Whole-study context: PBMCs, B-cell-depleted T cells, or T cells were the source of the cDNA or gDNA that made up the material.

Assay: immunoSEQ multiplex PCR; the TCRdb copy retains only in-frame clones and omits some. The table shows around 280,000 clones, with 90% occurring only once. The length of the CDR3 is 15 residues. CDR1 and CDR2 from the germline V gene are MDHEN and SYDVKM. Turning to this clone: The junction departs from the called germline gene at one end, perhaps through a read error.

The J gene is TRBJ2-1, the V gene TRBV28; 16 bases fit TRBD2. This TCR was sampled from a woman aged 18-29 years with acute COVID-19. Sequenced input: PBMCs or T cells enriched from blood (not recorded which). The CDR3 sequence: CASRSPGLAGGPVVF. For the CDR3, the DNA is TGTGCCAGCCGATCCCCGGGACTAGCGGGAGGGCCTGTAGTCTTC.